The source of this T cell receptor (beta chain) is a study of blood T cell repertoires in COVID-19. Study background: The United States, Italy and Spain supplied acute and convalescent COVID-19 samples. Sources were T cells, B-cell-depleted T cells, or PBMCs; the material itself was cDNA or gDNA.

Authors' analysis steps: Amplification of reference gene primers provided the estimated nucleated cell counts. Sequencing used immunoSEQ multiplex PCR; TCRdb keeps in-frame clones, though not all of them. V, J and clone size are those of that table, while D and trimming were read from the DNA. The sample yields 120,000 or so clones, roughly nine tenths seen once. The germline CDR1 and CDR2 sequences are SGHTS and YDEGEE. Between the trimmed V and J ends, which lost 4 bases and 1 base, there was a span of 8 bases. The CDR3 has 14 residues. The sequencing input was peripheral blood. The V and J genes are TRBV5-8 and TRBJ2-2; D is uncertain. This sequence originates from a human donor in a cohort sampled during active COVID-19. CDR3 region: CASSPSLNTGELFF. CDR3 DNA: TGTGCCAGCAGCCCGTCTCTGAACACCGGGGAGCTGTTTTTT.